This T cell receptor (beta chain) was sequenced during a study of Ad26.COV2.S vaccination and SARS-CoV-2 variants. As to treatment: 19 received Ad26.COV2.S at low or high dose, single or two shots; about 5 received placebo; per-sample allocation not given. Collection of the samples took place on day 63 after the first injection of vaccine or placebo. Germline CDR1 is SEHNR and CDR2 is FQNEAQ (reference sequence). CDR3 length: 15 residues. Trimming took 11 bases from V and 0 from J, leaving 16 bases between them. TCRdb keeps only in-frame clones here, not all; method: immunoSEQ multiplex PCR. Among about 320,000 clones listed, approximately 86% were seen once.

Sequences were derived from peripheral blood, sampled in a trial of Ad26.COV2.S vaccine versus placebo. The V call is TRBV7-9, the J call TRBJ2-2; tentatively, D is TRBD1 (5 bases). This TCR came from a person between 18 and 60 years old who received the Ad26.COV2.S COVID-19 vaccine or a placebo. CDR3 loop: CADHPLTANTGELFF. The CDR3 nucleotides are TGTGCCGATCACCCCTTGACAGCGAACACCGGGGAGCTGTTTTTT.